Listed below are T cell receptor beta chains from one sample, sequenced in a study of regulatory T cells in long-lasting Graves disease. TCRdb reprocessed the multiplex PCR reads via MiXCR and lists one record per CDR3 protein. The profile covers 400,000 to 600,000 distinct CDR3 sequences, with 20% to 25% appearing a single time and approximately 6.4% taken by the ten largest. The sequenced sample was peripheral blood mononuclear cells (PBMCs), obtained when the disease was refractory, from a patient treated with antithyroid drugs. These receptor sequences come from a female donor with Graves disease. The CDR3 runs from the conserved cysteine through the conserved F or W. The order of the fields is J gene, V gene, D gene, clone size, CDR3 DNA, CDR3 protein. The D gene is left open where the match is weak. Clone size, where shown, is once, few, many, or a class for clones that have expanded.

TRBJ2-7 TRBV6-5 TRBD2 . TGTGCCAGCAGTTACCCAGGAACGGCGGGAGGGCAGACCTACGAGCAGTACTTC CASSYPGTAGGQTYEQYF
TRBJ2-7 TRBV28 TRBD2 many TGTGCCAGCAGTCCAAGCGGGAGGGTTAGCGAGCAGTACTTC CASSPSGRVSEQYF
TRBJ1-1 TRBV6-2/TRBV6-3 . many TGTGCCAGCAGTTGGGCACAGGCGAACACTGAAGCTTTCTTT CASSWAQANTEAFF
TRBJ2-1 TRBV15 TRBD1 . TGTGCCACCAGCAGGGACAGGGGCAATGAGCAGTTCTTC CATSRDRGNEQFF
TRBJ2-5 TRBV2 . many TGTGCCAGCATGGGCCTGGTAGGGCTGGAGACCCAGTACTTC CASMGLVGLETQYF
TRBJ2-7 TRBV6-2/TRBV6-3 TRBD1 few TGTGCCAGCAGTTCGTCGGGACAGGGGTTTTCCTACGAGCAGTACTTC CASSSSGQGFSYEQYF
TRBJ2-5 TRBV2 TRBD1 many TGTGCCAGCAGTGTCGGACAGGGTGTACAGACCCAGTACTTC CASSVGQGVQTQYF
TRBJ1-3 TRBV6-1 . many TGTGCCAGCAGTGAAGTGGGGTACTCTGGAAACACCATATATTTT CASSEVGYSGNTIYF
TRBJ2-3 TRBV10-3 TRBD2 . TGCGCCATCAGTGCCGGACTAGCGGGATTGGAGGATACGCAGTATTTT CAISAGLAGLEDTQYF
TRBJ2-1 TRBV30 . once TGTGCCTTCCGAGGAGGGCCGGGGAATGAGCAGTTCTTC CAFRGGPGNEQFF
TRBJ2-6 TRBV20-1 . many TGCAGTGCAAGGGCTGGGGCCAACGTCCTGACTTTC CSARAGANVLTF
TRBJ1-3 TRBV27 TRBD1 . TGTGCCAGCAGTTTATCGGGACAGGTTGGAGGTGGAAGCACCATATATTTT CASSLSGQVGGGSTIYF
TRBJ2-7 TRBV9 TRBD1 many TGTGCCAGCAGCGTAGGACCGGGACAGCCCTACGAGCAGTACTTC CASSVGPGQPYEQYF
TRBJ2-5 TRBV7-8 . few TGTGCCAGCAGCCTTCACAGGGAGACCCAGTACTTC CASSLHRETQYF
TRBJ1-1 TRBV11-3 TRBD1 many TGTGCCAGCAGCTTAGAGGAGGCAGGGGGCAGTTTCGCTGAAGCTTTCTTT CASSLEEAGGSFAEAFF
TRBJ2-7 TRBV20-1 TRBD2 many TGCAGTGCTAGACAGCGGGGGCACTACGAGCAGTACTTC CSARQRGHYEQYF
TRBJ2-1 TRBV27 . many TGTGCCAGCAGTCCGGTCCCGTCCTACAATGAGCAGTTCTTC CASSPVPSYNEQFF
TRBJ1-1 TRBV9 TRBD1 few TGTGCCAGCAGCGCGGACAGGCTGGGGGGTGAAGCTTTCTTT CASSADRLGGEAFF
TRBJ2-7 TRBV30 TRBD2 many TGTGCCTGGAGTGTACTAGCGGGCTACGAGCAGTACTTC CAWSVLAGYEQYF
TRBJ1-2 TRBV7-6 . few TGTGCCAGCAGCTTAGGTCCGGGAGGTGCCGGCTACACCTTC CASSLGPGGAGYTF
TRBJ1-2 TRBV7-9 . . TGTGCCATAACTTCGCTAGGGGCGGACTATGGCTACACCTTC CAITSLGADYGYTF
TRBJ1-1 TRBV11-2 . many TGTGCCAGCAGCGGAGAACAGGGAACGAACACTGAAGCTTTCTTT CASSGEQGTNTEAFF
TRBJ2-1 TRBV7-9 . . TGTGCCAGCAGCTTAAGTAATGGCAATGAGCAGTTCTTC CASSLSNGNEQFF
TRBJ1-5 TRBV10-3 . many TGTGCCATCAGAGCAGGGGAGAGCAATCAGCCCCAGCATTTT CAIRAGESNQPQHF
TRBJ2-7 TRBV27 . many TGTGCCAGCAGTCGTTCAGGGGTATCCTACGAGCAGTACTTC CASSRSGVSYEQYF
TRBJ2-7 TRBV11-2 . . TGTGCCAGCAGCTTAGGTCTCCTGTACCGGGAGCAGTACGAGCAGTACTTC CASSLGLLYREQYEQYF
TRBJ2-2 TRBV20-1 . . TGCAGTGCTAGAGATATCAGGGATAACACCGGGGAGCTGTTTTTT CSARDIRDNTGELFF
TRBJ2-2 TRBV12-3/TRBV12-4 . few TGTGCCAGCAGTTTAGGTCTAGCGTTGAACACCGGGGAGCTGTTTTTT CASSLGLALNTGELFF
TRBJ1-1 TRBV20-1 TRBD1 few TGCAGTGCCCCAGGGACAGCGACTCGGGACACTGAAGCTTTCTTT CSAPGTATRDTEAFF
TRBJ1-1 TRBV12-3/TRBV12-4 . many TGTGCCAGCAGTTTACCGGGGGCTGCTGAAGCTTTCTTT CASSLPGAAEAFF